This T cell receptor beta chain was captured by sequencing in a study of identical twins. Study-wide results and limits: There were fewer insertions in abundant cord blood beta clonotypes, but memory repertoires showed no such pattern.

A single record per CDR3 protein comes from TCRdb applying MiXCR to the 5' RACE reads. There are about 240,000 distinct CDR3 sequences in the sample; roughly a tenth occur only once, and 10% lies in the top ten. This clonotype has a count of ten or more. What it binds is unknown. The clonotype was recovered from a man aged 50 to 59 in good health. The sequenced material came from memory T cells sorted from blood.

CDR3 sequence: CASSFSRGKVGELFF. The CDR3 DNA sequence: TGTGCCAGCAGTTTCTCGCGGGGGAAGGTCGGGGAGCTGTTTTTT. The rearrangement uses TRBV12-3 or TRBV12-4 and TRBJ2-2, with TRBD2 matching over 7 bases. This CDR3 spans 15 amino acids. With V trimmed by 3 bases and J by 7 bases, 8 bases remained unmatched.